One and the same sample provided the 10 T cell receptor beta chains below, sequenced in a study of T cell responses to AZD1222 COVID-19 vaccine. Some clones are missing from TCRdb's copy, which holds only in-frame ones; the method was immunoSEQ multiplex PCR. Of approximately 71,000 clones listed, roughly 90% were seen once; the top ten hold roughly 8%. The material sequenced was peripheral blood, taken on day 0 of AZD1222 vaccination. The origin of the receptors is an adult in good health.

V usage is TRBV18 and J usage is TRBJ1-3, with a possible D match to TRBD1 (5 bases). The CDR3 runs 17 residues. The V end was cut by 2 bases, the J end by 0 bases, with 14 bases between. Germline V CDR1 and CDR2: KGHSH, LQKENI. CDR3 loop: CASSPASRGNSGNTIYF. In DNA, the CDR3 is TGTGCCAGCTCACCAGCATCGAGGGGTAACTCTGGAAACACCATATATTTT.

The CDR3 region has the DNA TGTGCCAGCAGCCAGGGATGGAGCTCCTACGAGCAGTACTTC. Encoded protein: CASSQGWSSYEQYF. The J gene is TRBJ2-7, the V gene TRBV3-1 (or the pseudogene TRBV3-2); D not certain. The germline V gene encodes CDR1 LGHDT and CDR2 YNNKEL (reference sequence). The V end lost 3 bases, the J end lost 0 bases, and 9 bases lay between the germline ends. CDR3 size: 14 residues.

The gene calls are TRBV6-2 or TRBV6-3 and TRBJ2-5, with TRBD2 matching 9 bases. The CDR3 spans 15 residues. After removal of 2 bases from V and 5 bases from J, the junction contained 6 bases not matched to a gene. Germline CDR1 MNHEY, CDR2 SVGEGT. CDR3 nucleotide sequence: TGTGCCAGCAGTTACCCCGCGGGAGGGCCGGAGACCCAGTACTTC. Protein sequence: CASSYPAGGPETQYF.

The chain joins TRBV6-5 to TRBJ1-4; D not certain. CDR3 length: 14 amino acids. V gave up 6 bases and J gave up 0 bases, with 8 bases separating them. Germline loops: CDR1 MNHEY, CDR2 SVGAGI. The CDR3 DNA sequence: TGTGCCAGCAGGCGGGGAGCAACTAATGAAAAACTGTTTTTT. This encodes CASRRGATNEKLFF.

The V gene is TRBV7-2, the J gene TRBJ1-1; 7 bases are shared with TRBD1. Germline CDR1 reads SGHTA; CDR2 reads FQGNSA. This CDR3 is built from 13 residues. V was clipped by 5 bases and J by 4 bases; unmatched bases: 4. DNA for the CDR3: TGTGCCAGCAGCACAGACAGGGTCACTGAAGCTTTCTTT. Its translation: CASSTDRVTEAFF.

CDR3 in DNA: TGCAGCGTTGCCCCCGGGACCCATCACAATGAGCAGTTCTTC. It yields the protein CSVAPGTHHNEQFF. V usage is TRBV29-1 and J usage is TRBJ2-1; the D call may be TRBD1 or TRBD2 (5 bases each). The V gene lost 4 bases and the J gene lost 5 bases, with 15 bases spanning the gap. This CDR3 region has 14 residues. CDR1 and CDR2 from the germline V gene are SQVTM and ANQGSEA.

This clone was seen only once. CDR3 bases: TGCGCCAGCAGCTTCACAGGGGGCGAGGCTTTCTTT. It specifies CASSFTGGEAFF. The chain joins TRBV5-1 to TRBJ1-1, with 9 bases identical to TRBD1. V shed 2 bases and J 11 bases; nucleotides not matched to a gene: 4. The CDR3 is 12 amino acids. Germline CDR1 is SGHRS and CDR2 is YFSETQ. Looking up the rest from reference TRBV5-1 and TRBJ1-1 gives the full variable domain: KAGVTQTPRYLIKTRGQQVTLSCSPISGHRSVSWYQQTPGQGLQFLFEYFSETQRNKGNFPGRFSGRQFSNSRSEMNVSTLELGDSALYLCASSFTGGEAFFGQGTRLTVV.

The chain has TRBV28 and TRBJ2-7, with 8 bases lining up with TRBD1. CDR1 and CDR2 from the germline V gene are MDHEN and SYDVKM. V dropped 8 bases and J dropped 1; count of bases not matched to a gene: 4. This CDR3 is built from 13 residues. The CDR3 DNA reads TGTGCCAGCGACAGGGGTAGATCCTACGAGCAGTACTTC. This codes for CASDRGRSYEQYF. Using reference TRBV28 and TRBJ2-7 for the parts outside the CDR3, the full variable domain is DVKVTQSSRYLVKRTGEKVFLECVQDMDHENMFWYRQDPGLGLRLIYFSYDVKMKEKGDIPEGYSVSREKKERFSLILESASTNQTSMYLCASDRGRSYEQYFGPGTRLTVT.

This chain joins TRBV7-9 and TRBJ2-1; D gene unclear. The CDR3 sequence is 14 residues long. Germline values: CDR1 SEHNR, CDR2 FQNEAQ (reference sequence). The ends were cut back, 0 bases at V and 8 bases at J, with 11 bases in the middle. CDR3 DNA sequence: TGTGCCAGCAGCTTAGCGCGGTATTCCGATGAGCAGTTCTTC. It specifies CASSLARYSDEQFF.

The CDR3 spells CASSPWVYDYGYTF. In DNA, the CDR3 is TGTGCCAGCAGTCCCTGGGTGTACGACTATGGCTACACCTTC. The V gene is TRBV4-2, the J gene TRBJ1-2; D gene unclear. Germline loops: CDR1 LGHNA, CDR2 YNFKEQ. V gave up 6 bases and J gave up 3 bases, with 14 bases separating them. CDR3 size: 14 residues.